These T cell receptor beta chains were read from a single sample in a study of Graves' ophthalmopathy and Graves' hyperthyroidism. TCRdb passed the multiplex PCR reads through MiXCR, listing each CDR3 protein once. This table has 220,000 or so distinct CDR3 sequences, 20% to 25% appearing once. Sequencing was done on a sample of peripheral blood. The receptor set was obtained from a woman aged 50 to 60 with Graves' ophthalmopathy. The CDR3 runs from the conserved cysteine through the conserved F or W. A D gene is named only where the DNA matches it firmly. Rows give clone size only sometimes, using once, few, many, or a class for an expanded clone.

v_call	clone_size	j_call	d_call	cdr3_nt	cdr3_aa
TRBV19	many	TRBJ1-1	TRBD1	TGTGCCAGTAGTGAAACAGGGGGCGGCACTGAAGCTTTCTTT	CASSETGGGTEAFF
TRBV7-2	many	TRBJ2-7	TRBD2	TGTGCCAGCAGCTTAGGACTAGCGGACTACGAGCAGTACTTC	CASSLGLADYEQYF
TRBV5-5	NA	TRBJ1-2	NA	TGTGCCAGCAGCTTGCTCTCCAGGGCCTATGGCTACACCTTC	CASSLLSRAYGYTF
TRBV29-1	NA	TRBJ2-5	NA	TGCAGCGTTTTTGGCAATCAAGAGACCCAGTACTTC	CSVFGNQETQYF
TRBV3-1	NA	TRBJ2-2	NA	TGTGCCAGCAGTAATACCGACAGGATTCGGGGGTCGAGGGAGCTGTTTTTT	CASSNTDRIRGSRELFF
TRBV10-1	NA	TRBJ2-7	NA	TGCGCCAGCAGTGAGTCCCCCAGCGGCGACCCCTACGAGCAGTACTTC	CASSESPSGDPYEQYF
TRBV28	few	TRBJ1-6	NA	TGTGCCAGCAGTTTTGGGAATTCACCCCTCCACTTT	CASSFGNSPLHF
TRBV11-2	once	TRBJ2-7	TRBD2	TGTGCCAGCAGCCCTCTTTCACTAGCGGGAGTTCACGAGCAGTACTTC	CASSPLSLAGVHEQYF
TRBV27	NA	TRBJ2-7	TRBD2	TGTGCCAGCAGTTACTCGAAGGGACTATACGAGCAGTACTTC	CASSYSKGLYEQYF
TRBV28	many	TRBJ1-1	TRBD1	TGTGCCAGCAGTTTAGGATGGGGACAGACCGCTGAAGCTTTCTTT	CASSLGWGQTAEAFF
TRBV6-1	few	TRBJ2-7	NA	TGTGCCAGCAGTCCCCCAGGGCGACACGAGCAGTACTTC	CASSPPGRHEQYF
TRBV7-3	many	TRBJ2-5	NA	TGTGCCAGCAGCTTAGCCCTAGGGGGACAAGAGACCCAGTACTTC	CASSLALGGQETQYF
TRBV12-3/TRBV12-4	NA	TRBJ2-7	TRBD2	TGTGCCAGCACCAAAGCGGGAGGCCCCTACGAGCAGTACTTC	CASTKAGGPYEQYF
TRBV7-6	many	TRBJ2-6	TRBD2	TGTGCCAGCAGCTCGTTAGCGGGCCTGGGGGCCAACGTCCTGACTTTC	CASSSLAGLGANVLTF
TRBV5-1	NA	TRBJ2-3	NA	TGCGCCAGCAGCTCAGACAGCACAGATACGCAGTATTTT	CASSSDSTDTQYF
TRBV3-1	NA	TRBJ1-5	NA	TGTGCCAGCAGCCAAGAATTTCTGTCGGGGCCCCAGCATTTT	CASSQEFLSGPQHF
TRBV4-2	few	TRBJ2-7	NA	TGTGCCAGCAGCCAAGTTGGGATTACAGGGATTGACTACGAGCAGTACTTC	CASSQVGITGIDYEQYF
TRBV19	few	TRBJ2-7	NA	TGTGCCAGTAGTGCTGGGGTCTCCTACGAGCAGTACTTC	CASSAGVSYEQYF
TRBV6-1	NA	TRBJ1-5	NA	TGTGCCAGCAGTCGGACAGTCCCAGGGAATCAGCCCCAGCATTTT	CASSRTVPGNQPQHF
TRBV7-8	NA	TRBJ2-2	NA	TGTGCCAGCAGCTTAGGACCCTTTAACACCGGGGAGCTGTTTTTT	CASSLGPFNTGELFF
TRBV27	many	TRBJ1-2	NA	TGTGCCAGCAGTTTTCGGGGGAGCTATGGCTACACCTTC	CASSFRGSYGYTF
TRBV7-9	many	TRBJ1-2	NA	TGTGCCAGCAGCCCCGGGGAATACTATGGCTACACCTTC	CASSPGEYYGYTF
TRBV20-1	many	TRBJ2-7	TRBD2	TGCAGTGCTAGTTCGGGCCTAGCGGGAGTTCATGAGCAGTACTTC	CSASSGLAGVHEQYF
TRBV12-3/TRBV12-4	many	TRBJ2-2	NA	TGTGCCAGCCTCCTGGGTCAGGGAATCACCGGGGAGCTGTTTTTT	CASLLGQGITGELFF